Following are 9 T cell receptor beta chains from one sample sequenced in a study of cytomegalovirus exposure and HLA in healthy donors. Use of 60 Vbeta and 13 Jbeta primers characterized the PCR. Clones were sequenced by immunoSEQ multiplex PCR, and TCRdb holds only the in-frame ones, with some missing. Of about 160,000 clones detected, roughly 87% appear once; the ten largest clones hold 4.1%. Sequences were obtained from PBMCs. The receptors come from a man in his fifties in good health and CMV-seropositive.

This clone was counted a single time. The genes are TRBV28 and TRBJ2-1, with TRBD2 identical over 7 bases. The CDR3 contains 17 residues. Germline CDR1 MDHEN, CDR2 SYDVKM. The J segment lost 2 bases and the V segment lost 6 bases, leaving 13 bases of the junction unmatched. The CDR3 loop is CASSQKLLANTYNEQFF. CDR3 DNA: TGTGCCAGCAGCCAGAAACTACTAGCGAACACCTACAATGAGCAGTTCTTC.

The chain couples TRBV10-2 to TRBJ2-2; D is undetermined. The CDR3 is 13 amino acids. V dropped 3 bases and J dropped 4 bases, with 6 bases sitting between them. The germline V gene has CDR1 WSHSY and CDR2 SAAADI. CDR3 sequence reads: CASSDQRTGELFF. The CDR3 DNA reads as TGCGCCAGCAGTGACCAGCGCACCGGGGAGCTGTTTTTT.

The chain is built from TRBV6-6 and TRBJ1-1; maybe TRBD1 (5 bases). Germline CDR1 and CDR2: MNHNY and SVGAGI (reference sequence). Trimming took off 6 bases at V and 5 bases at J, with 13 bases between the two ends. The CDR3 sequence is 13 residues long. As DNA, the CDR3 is TGTGCCAGCAGACGACCTCAGGGAACTGAAGCTTTCTTT. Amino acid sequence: CASRRPQGTEAFF.

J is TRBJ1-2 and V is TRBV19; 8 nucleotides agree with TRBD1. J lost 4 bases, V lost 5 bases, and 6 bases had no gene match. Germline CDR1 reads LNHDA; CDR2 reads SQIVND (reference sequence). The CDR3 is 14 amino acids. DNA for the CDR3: TGTGCCAGTAGTCCCGGACAGGGAGGCTATGGCTACACCTTC. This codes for CASSPGQGGYGYTF.

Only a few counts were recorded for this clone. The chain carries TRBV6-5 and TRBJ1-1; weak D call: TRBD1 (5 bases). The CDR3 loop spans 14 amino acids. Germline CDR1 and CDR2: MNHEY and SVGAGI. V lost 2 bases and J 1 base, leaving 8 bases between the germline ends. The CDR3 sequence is CASSYGGQNTEAFF. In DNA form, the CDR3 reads TGTGCCAGCAGTTACGGTGGACAGAACACTGAAGCTTTCTTT.

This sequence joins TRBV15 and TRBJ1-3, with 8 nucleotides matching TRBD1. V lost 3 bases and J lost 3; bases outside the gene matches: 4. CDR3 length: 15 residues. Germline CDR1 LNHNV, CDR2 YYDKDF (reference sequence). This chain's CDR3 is CATSSDRGDGNTIYF. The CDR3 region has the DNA TGTGCCACCAGCAGTGACAGGGGCGATGGAAACACCATATATTTT.

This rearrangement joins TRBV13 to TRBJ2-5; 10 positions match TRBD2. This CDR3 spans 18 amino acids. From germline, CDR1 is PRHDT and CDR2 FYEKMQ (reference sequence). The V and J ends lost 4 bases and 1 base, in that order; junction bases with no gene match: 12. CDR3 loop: CASSSTSGIESFQETQYF. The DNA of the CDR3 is TGTGCCAGCAGCTCAACTAGCGGGATTGAAAGCTTCCAAGAGACCCAGTACTTC.

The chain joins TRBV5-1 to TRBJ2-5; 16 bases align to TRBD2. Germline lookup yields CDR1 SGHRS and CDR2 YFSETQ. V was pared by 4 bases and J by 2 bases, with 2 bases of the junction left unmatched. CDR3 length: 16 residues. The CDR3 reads CASSMGLAGGQETQYF. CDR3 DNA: TGCGCCAGCAGCATGGGACTAGCGGGAGGGCAAGAGACCCAGTACTTC.

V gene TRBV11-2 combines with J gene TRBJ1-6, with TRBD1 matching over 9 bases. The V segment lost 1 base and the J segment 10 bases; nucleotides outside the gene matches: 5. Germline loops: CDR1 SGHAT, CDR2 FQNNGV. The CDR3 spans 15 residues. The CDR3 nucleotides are TGTGCCAGCAGCTTAGTGGGACAGGGAGTGTCACCCCTCCACTTT. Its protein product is CASSLVGQGVSPLHF. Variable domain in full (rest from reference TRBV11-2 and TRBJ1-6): EAGVAQSPRYKIIEKRQSVAFWCNPISGHATLYWYQQILGQGPKLLIQFQNNGVVDDSQLPKDRFSAERLKGVDSTLKIQPAKLEDSAVYLCASSLVGQGVSPLHFGNGTRLTVT.